A selection of T cell receptor beta chains follows, all from one sample in a study of spatial heterogeneity in lung cancer. TCRdb re-analysed the 5' RACE reads in MiXCR, keeping a single row per CDR3 protein. The sample records around 100,000 distinct CDR3 sequences, approximately 11% being singletons. The source material was PBMCs, sampled at follow-up. These receptors were obtained from a female donor with early-stage non-small cell lung cancer. The CDR3 runs from the conserved cysteine through the conserved F or W. The order of the fields is clone size, V gene, J gene, D gene, CDR3 protein, CDR3 DNA. A D gene is named only where the DNA matches it firmly. Clone size is stated in some rows and not others, as once, few, many or a class when expanded.

.	TRBV24-1	TRBJ2-1	.	CATSGLQYNEQFF	TGTGCCACCAGTGGATTACAGTACAATGAGCAGTTCTTC
few	TRBV15	TRBJ1-1	.	CATSRAPNTEAFF	TGTGCCACCAGCAGAGCCCCGAACACTGAAGCTTTCTTT
few	TRBV6-2/TRBV6-3	TRBJ1-5	.	CASSKITGKSDQPQHF	TGTGCCAGCAGTAAGATCACAGGGAAGAGTGATCAGCCCCAGCATTTT
few	TRBV19	TRBJ2-3	TRBD2	CASSIGASGSTDTQYF	TGTGCCAGTAGTATCGGGGCTAGCGGGAGCACAGATACGCAGTATTTT
few	TRBV27	TRBJ1-4	.	CASSLSTGRSGEKLFF	TGTGCCAGCAGTTTGTCTACAGGGCGCTCAGGTGAAAAACTGTTTTTT
.	TRBV19	TRBJ2-1	.	CASKRDSLYNEQFF	TGTGCCAGTAAGCGGGACAGTCTCTACAATGAGCAGTTCTTC
many	TRBV29-1	TRBJ2-5	TRBD2	CSAASGRETQYF	TGCAGCGCCGCATCCGGGAGGGAGACCCAGTACTTC
.	TRBV7-2	TRBJ2-3	.	CASSPDYSTDTQYF	TGTGCCAGCAGCCCGGACTATAGCACAGATACGCAGTATTTT
few	TRBV5-1	TRBJ2-1	.	CASSPNSGAYNEQFF	TGCGCCAGCAGCCCAAATTCGGGGGCTTACAATGAGCAGTTCTTC
.	TRBV24-1	TRBJ2-3	.	CATSDSGTGRGTDTQYF	TGTGCCACCAGTGATTCGGGGACTGGCAGGGGAACAGATACGCAGTATTTT
many	TRBV9	TRBJ2-1	.	CASSVGLGLAIYNEQFF	TGTGCCAGCAGCGTCGGTTTGGGGCTAGCCATCTACAATGAGCAGTTCTTC
few	TRBV7-2	TRBJ2-3	.	CASSLGWRGATDTQYF	TGTGCCAGCAGCTTAGGATGGAGGGGGGCCACAGATACGCAGTATTTT
.	TRBV5-1	TRBJ2-7	.	CASSLDGTPIYEQYF	TGCGCCAGCAGCTTGGATGGGACACCGATATACGAGCAGTACTTC
few	TRBV30	TRBJ2-1	.	CAWKEDSSYNEQFF	TGTGCCTGGAAGGAGGACAGCTCCTACAATGAGCAGTTCTTC
.	TRBV5-4	TRBJ2-3	.	CASSLRLPQEDTQYF	TGTGCCAGCAGCTTGCGGCTACCCCAGGAAGATACGCAGTATTTT
many	TRBV18	TRBJ1-1	.	CASSPSQRRQTEAFF	TGTGCCAGCTCACCGAGTCAGAGAAGACAAACGGAAGCTTTCTTT
many	TRBV29-1	TRBJ2-3	.	CSVRYQFDTQYF	TGCAGCGTTAGATACCAATTCGATACGCAGTATTTT
many	TRBV12-3/TRBV12-4	TRBJ2-2	.	CASSPNSERSTGELFF	TGTGCCAGCAGCCCGAACTCCGAAAGGAGCACCGGGGAGCTGTTTTTT
many	TRBV12-5	TRBJ2-3	.	CASGEDLSTDTQYF	TGTGCTAGTGGTGAGGACCTGAGCACAGATACGCAGTATTTT
.	TRBV3-1	TRBJ2-2	.	CASSQAPGTGELFF	TGTGCCAGCAGCCAAGCCCCTGGGACCGGGGAGCTGTTTTTT
many	TRBV18	TRBJ2-6	.	CASKLSGANVLTF	TGTGCCAGCAAACTCTCTGGGGCCAACGTCCTGACTTTC
.	TRBV27	TRBJ1-5	TRBD1	CASSLRQGRQPQHF	TGTGCCAGCAGTCTCCGACAGGGGAGGCAGCCCCAGCATTTT
many	TRBV19	TRBJ2-5	.	CASSTWTVRETQYF	TGTGCCAGTAGTACCTGGACAGTGAGAGAGACCCAGTACTTC
few	TRBV20-1	TRBJ1-4	.	CSARDFRFFEKLFF	TGCAGTGCTAGAGATTTCAGGTTTTTTGAAAAACTGTTTTTT
few	TRBV25-1	TRBJ2-7	.	CASSEGQGLSGTYEQYF	TGTGCCAGCAGTGAAGGCCAGGGGTTGAGTGGGACCTACGAGCAGTACTTC
.	TRBV7-9	TRBJ1-2	.	CASSNRSNGSYTF	TGTGCCAGCTCCAACAGATCGAATGGGAGCTACACCTTC
.	TRBV24-1	TRBJ2-3	TRBD2	CATSIAGGLTDTQYF	TGTGCCACCAGTATAGCGGGAGGGCTCACAGATACGCAGTATTTT
.	TRBV19	TRBJ2-1	.	CASTPEFGEQFF	TGTGCCAGTACTCCAGAGTTTGGCGAGCAGTTCTTC
few	TRBV7-9	TRBJ2-4	.	CASSFHGAKNIQYF	TGTGCCAGCAGCTTCCACGGGGCCAAAAACATTCAGTACTTC
few	TRBV9	TRBJ2-1	.	CASSVVEAYEQFF	TGTGCCAGCAGCGTAGTGGAGGCCTATGAGCAGTTCTTC
many	TRBV29-1	TRBJ2-5	.	CSVEGSTRETQYF	TGCAGCGTTGAAGGTTCAACACGGGAGACCCAGTACTTC
few	TRBV19	TRBJ2-1	TRBD2	CASSIQAGVYNEQFF	TGTGCCAGTAGTATACAGGCGGGAGTATACAATGAGCAGTTCTTC
.	TRBV9	TRBJ2-5	.	CASSLFGTLAQETQYF	TGTGCCAGCAGCTTATTCGGGACTCTGGCCCAAGAGACCCAGTACTTC
.	TRBV27	TRBJ2-1	.	CASSWRDSYNEQFF	TGTGCCAGCAGTTGGCGGGACTCCTACAATGAGCAGTTCTTC
.	TRBV7-2	TRBJ1-1	.	CASRRQMNTEAFF	TGTGCCAGCAGACGACAGATGAACACTGAAGCTTTCTTT
few	TRBV3-1	TRBJ1-2	.	CASSQGTGLHAGYTF	TGTGCCAGCAGCCAGGGGACCGGACTCCATGCAGGCTACACCTTC
few	TRBV5-1	TRBJ2-1	TRBD2	CASSETSGSFEQFF	TGCGCCAGCAGTGAGACTAGCGGGAGTTTTGAGCAGTTCTTC
many	TRBV20-1	TRBJ1-1	.	CSARTVSWNTEAFF	TGCAGTGCTAGGACCGTATCATGGAACACTGAAGCTTTCTTT
many	TRBV3-1	TRBJ2-1	.	CASSQSWFLYNEQFF	TGTGCCAGCAGCCAAAGCTGGTTCCTTTACAATGAGCAGTTCTTC
few	TRBV5-4	TRBJ1-1	TRBD1	CASSWGQGKTEAFF	TGTGCCAGCAGCTGGGGACAGGGGAAAACTGAAGCTTTCTTT
.	TRBV7-9	TRBJ2-1	TRBD2	CASSSGLAGFNEQFF	TGTGCCAGCAGCTCTGGACTAGCGGGATTCAATGAGCAGTTCTTC
few	TRBV7-9	TRBJ2-3	TRBD2	CASSAGLRADTQYF	TGTGCCAGCAGCGCGGGACTAAGGGCGGATACGCAGTATTTT
.	TRBV6-5	TRBJ2-2	TRBD2	CASSYSGTSAGELFF	TGTGCCAGCAGTTACTCAGGGACTAGTGCCGGGGAGCTGTTTTTT
.	TRBV5-1	TRBJ2-1	TRBD2	CASSSGTSGRINEQFF	TGCGCCAGCAGCTCCGGGACTAGCGGGAGGATCAATGAGCAGTTCTTC
.	TRBV5-1	TRBJ2-7	TRBD2	CASSLGPSGRDYEQYF	TGCGCCAGCAGCTTGGGTCCTAGCGGAAGGGACTACGAGCAGTACTTC
.	TRBV5-1	TRBJ1-6	.	CASSAEGSYNSPLHF	TGCGCCAGCAGCGCGGAGGGTTCCTATAATTCACCCCTCCACTTT
few	TRBV2	TRBJ2-5	.	CATKPQGRETQYF	TGTGCCACCAAACCTCAGGGCCGGGAGACCCAGTACTTC